Sequencing of this TCR beta chain was carried out in a study of response to subunit inactivated influenza vaccine. Germline CDR1 reads SGHAT; CDR2 reads FQDESV (reference sequence). Trimming pared 5 bases from V and 4 bases from J, leaving 14 bases between. This CDR3 comprises 15 residues. TCRdb redid the calling of the RT-PCR reads with MiXCR, one entry per CDR3 protein. The sample has more than 550,000 distinct CDR3 sequences, around 10% seen once; the top ten hold approximately 9.9%. Many counts were recorded for this clonotype. Another study also made use of these data, one on T cells expressing NK-cell markers. That source notes: UMIs were included in TCR beta cDNA generated by 5'RACE template switching. It was sorted CD3+CD56-NKG2C+, CD3+CD56+NKG2C- and CD3+CD56+NKG2C+ T cells that provided the TCR beta repertoires. Several donors had dominant NKG2C+ clonotypes that comprised about 1.0-8% of their CD8+ T cells.

The input for sequencing was PBMCs from blood, taken on the day of vaccination. This chain links TRBV11-1 with TRBJ2-2; TRBD2 is a possible D gene (6 bases). The receptor's source is a man over 45 who received an inactivated influenza vaccine. The CDR3 nucleotides are TGTGCCAGCAGCCTCAGGGTCGGGGGCACCGGGGAGCTGTTTTTT. Encoded protein: CASSLRVGGTGELFF.